This entry features one TCR beta chain sequence. This sample stems from a study of OX40 agonist ivuxolimab in advanced cancers. The table came from immunoSEQ multiplex PCR; TCRdb's copy has only in-frame clones and leaves some out. The table records about 58,000 clones, roughly 84% of them present only once. The trim removed 3 bases at V and 6 bases at J, leaving 14 bases unmatched. Per germline, CDR1 MNHEY and CDR2 SMNVEV (reference sequence). CDR3 length: 17 residues. The chain carries TRBV27 and TRBJ1-2; 9 bases line up with TRBD1. The TCR originated in an adult with an advanced solid tumor such as melanoma, head and neck, liver or kidney cancer. This sample comprised CD4+ or CD8+ T cells sorted from blood, obtained in a trial of the OX40 agonist ivuxolimab. This CDR3 is CASSFNSARDRVNGYTF. CDR3 DNA: TGTGCCAGCAGTTTCAATTCCGCCCGGGACAGGGTGAATGGCTACACCTTC.